Reported below is one T cell receptor (beta chain). The sample comes from a study of technical replicates of blood from a handful of donors. Trimming shortened V by 6 bases and J by 2 bases, and 9 bases separated the two germline ends. This CDR3 is 13 amino acids long. Germline-derived CDR1 and CDR2 are MGHDK and SYGVNS. Method: immunoSEQ multiplex PCR; TCRdb's copy keeps in-frame clones and lacks some. The data show tens of thousands of clones, about 94% seen once. This TCR came from a human donor in good health. The chain recombines TRBV25-1 with TRBJ2-3; tentative D call: TRBD1 (5 bases). Sequencing input: T cells isolated from PBMCs. CDR3 nucleotide sequence: TGTGCCAGCAGAGACAGCAACACAGATACGCAGTATTTT. It is translated as CASRDSNTDTQYF.